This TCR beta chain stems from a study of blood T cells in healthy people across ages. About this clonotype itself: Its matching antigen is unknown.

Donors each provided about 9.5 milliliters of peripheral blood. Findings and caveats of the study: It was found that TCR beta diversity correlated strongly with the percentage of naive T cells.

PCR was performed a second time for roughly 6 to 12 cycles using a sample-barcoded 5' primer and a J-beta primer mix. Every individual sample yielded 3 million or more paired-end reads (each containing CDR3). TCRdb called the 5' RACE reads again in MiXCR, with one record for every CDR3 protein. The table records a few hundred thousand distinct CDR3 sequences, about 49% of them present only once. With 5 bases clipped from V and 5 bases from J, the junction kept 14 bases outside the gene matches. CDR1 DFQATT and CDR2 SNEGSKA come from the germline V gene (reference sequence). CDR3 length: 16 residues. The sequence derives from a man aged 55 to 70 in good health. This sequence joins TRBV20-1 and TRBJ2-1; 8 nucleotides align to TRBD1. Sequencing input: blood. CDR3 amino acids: CSAYGVTGVQDNEQFF. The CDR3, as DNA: TGCAGTGCTTACGGGGTGACAGGGGTCCAGGACAATGAGCAGTTCTTC.